The rows below give T cell receptor beta chains drawn from one sample of a study of T cell responses to AZD1222 COVID-19 vaccine. Some clones are missing from TCRdb's copy, which holds only in-frame ones; the method was immunoSEQ multiplex PCR. The profile covers about 150,000 clones, with around 87% appearing a single time and about a tenth taken by the ten largest. Specimen: peripheral blood, collected 28 days after the second AZD1222 dose. The receptors were sampled from an adult who received the AZD1222 COVID-19 vaccine. Each CDR3 is given without its conserved first and last residue.

cdr3_length	v_call	j_call	cdr3_aa
15	TRBV4-1	TRBJ2-5	ASSQVLSGGLQETQY
12	TRBV27	TRBJ1-3	ASSRTGPGNTIY
12	TRBV28	TRBJ1-2	ASSRSGGFGGYT
13	TRBV28	TRBJ2-1	ASSSGGGPHNEQF
14	TRBV4-2	TRBJ2-1	ASSQDGAGGRFEQF
11	TRBV12-3/TRBV12-4	TRBJ1-4	ASMRQGDEKLF
11	TRBV28	TRBJ1-1	ASSPGTNTEAF
11	TRBV19	TRBJ2-2	ATTLGGTGELF
12	TRBV5-6	TRBJ2-1	ASSLRSIRGEQF
10	TRBV5-4	TRBJ1-2	ASSLDGYGYT
14	TRBV27	TRBJ1-1	ASSLLDPRLNTEAF
11	TRBV6-2/TRBV6-3	TRBJ2-7	ASSLGRSYEQY
9	TRBV7-9	TRBJ1-2	ATPAVDGYT
11	TRBV30	TRBJ1-1	AWSGRADTEAF
13	TRBV6-5	TRBJ2-7	ASSTRSLSSYEQY
14	TRBV5-1	TRBJ2-5	ASTQSPRGIRETQY
11	TRBV7-3	TRBJ1-1	ASSASWNTEAF
12	TRBV29-1	TRBJ1-2	ITYGGQGRGGYT
11	TRBV28	TRBJ1-5	ASLGGGNQPQH
9	TRBV2	TRBJ1-1	ASTPNTEAF
11	TRBV10-3	TRBJ2-3	AINQGKTDTQY
13	TRBV2	TRBJ1-3	ASSEQGKSGNTIY
12	TRBV28	TRBJ2-5	ASKPGLEVETQY
12	TRBV5-8	TRBJ1-2	ASSITGTGDGYT
14	TRBV10-1	TRBJ2-7	ASRWSRGEVFYEQY
12	TRBV5-6	TRBJ2-4	ASSLGGAKNIQY
13	TRBV7-2	TRBJ1-2	ASSPSQALNYGYT
14	TRBV6-2/TRBV6-3	TRBJ2-1	ASSYSTSGVYNEQF
14	TRBV11-2	TRBJ1-5	ASSPAGQGVNQPQH
10	TRBV3-1/TRBV3-2	TRBJ2-1	ASSQGDNEQF
11	TRBV11-2	TRBJ2-5	ASSFSEGETQY
10	TRBV15	TRBJ2-1	ATRIPASEQF
12	TRBV28	TRBJ2-7	ASSLPARTYEQY
13	TRBV5-6	TRBJ1-1	ASSLGTAGYTEAF
13	TRBV29-1	TRBJ2-1	SALPRTTLGNEQF
13	TRBV2	TRBJ2-7	ASSEASGRRYEQY
10	TRBV30	TRBJ1-2	ACNQGAYGYT
15	TRBV28	TRBJ2-7	ASSLPRGGPSSYEQY
11	TRBV30	TRBJ1-5	AWSVAGDQPQH
9	TRBV7-9	TRBJ2-1	ASRSYNEQF
14	TRBV2	TRBJ2-7	ASRVDGAGNLGEQY
13	TRBV6-1	TRBJ2-7	ASSEVALSSYEQY
12	TRBV15	TRBJ1-4	ATSRDRGTEKLF
12	TRBV2	TRBJ1-4	ASSERTAFGKLF
11	TRBV6-2/TRBV6-3	TRBJ1-2	ASSYAPNYGYT
11	TRBV7-9	TRBJ2-3	ASSLKGSYTQY
12	TRBV6-5	TRBJ2-1	ASRRDIWGNEQF
12	TRBV7-2	TRBJ1-1	ASSLALWGAEAF
13	TRBV3-1/TRBV3-2	TRBJ1-5	ASSLSLTANQPQH
14	TRBV7-9	TRBJ2-1	ASSSAGARGFNEQF
11	TRBV6-4	TRBJ1-2	ASSEVSVGGYT
12	TRBV27	TRBJ2-1	ASSSHWRNNEQF
16	TRBV27	TRBJ1-6	ASSSRPRGQGRSSPLH
14	TRBV5-6	TRBJ2-3	ASSRRTGASTDTQY
10	TRBV7-9	TRBJ1-6	ASSLPVSPLH
15	TRBV4-3	TRBJ2-7	ASSQEWLGDPLEGQY
12	TRBV5-6	TRBJ2-7	ASSSGLAEYEQY
10	TRBV5-1	TRBJ2-7	ASSLSGDEQY
12	TRBV28	TRBJ1-5	ASIRQGGIKPQH